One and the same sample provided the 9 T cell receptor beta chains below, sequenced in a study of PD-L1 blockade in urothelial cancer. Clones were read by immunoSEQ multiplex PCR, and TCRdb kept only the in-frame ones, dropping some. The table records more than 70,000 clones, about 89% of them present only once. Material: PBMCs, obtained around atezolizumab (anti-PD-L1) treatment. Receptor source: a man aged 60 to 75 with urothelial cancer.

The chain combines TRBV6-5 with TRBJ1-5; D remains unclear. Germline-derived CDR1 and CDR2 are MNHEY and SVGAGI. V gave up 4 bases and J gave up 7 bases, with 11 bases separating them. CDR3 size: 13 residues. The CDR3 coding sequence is TGTGCCAGCAGTTTCTCGCGAGGCCAGCCCCAGCATTTT. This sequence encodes CASSFSRGQPQHF.

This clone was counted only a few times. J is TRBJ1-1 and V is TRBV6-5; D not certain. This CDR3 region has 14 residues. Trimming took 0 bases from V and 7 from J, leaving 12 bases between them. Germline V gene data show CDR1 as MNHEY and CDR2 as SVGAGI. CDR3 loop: CASSYSNVRVEAFF. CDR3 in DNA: TGTGCCAGCAGTTACTCGAATGTGCGGGTTGAAGCTTTCTTT.

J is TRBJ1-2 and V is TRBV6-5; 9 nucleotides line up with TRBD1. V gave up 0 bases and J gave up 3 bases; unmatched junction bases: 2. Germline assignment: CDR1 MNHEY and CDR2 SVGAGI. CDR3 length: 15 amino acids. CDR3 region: CASSYSGQGDYGYTF. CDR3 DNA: TGTGCCAGCAGTTACTCGGGACAGGGAGACTATGGCTACACCTTC.

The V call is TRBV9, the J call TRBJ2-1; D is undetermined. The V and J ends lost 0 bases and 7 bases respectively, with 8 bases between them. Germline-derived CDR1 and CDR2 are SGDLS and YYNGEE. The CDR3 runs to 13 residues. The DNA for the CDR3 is TGTGCCAGCAGCGTAGCCCCCATGAATGAGCAGTTCTTC. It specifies CASSVAPMNEQFF.

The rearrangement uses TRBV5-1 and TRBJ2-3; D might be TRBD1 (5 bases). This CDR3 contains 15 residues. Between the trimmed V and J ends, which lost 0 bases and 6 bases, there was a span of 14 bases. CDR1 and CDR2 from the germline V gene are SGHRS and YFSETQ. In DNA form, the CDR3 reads TGCGCCAGCAGCTTGGAGGGCGGCAGGGCGGATACGCAGTATTTT. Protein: CASSLEGGRADTQYF.

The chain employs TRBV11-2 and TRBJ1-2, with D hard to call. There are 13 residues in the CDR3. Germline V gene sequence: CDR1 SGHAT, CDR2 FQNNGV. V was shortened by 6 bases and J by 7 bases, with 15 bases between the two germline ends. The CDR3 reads CASSFDRSGGYTF. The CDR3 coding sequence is TGTGCCAGCAGTTTTGACCGTAGCGGTGGCTACACCTTC.

The CDR3 DNA sequence: TGTGCCAGCAGCTGCGGGCCAGGGGGCGAATGTGCGAACACCGGGGAGCTGTTTTTT. This sequence encodes CASSCGPGGECANTGELFF. The chain is built from TRBV5-6 and TRBJ2-2; TRBD1 aligns across 8 bases. The CDR3 is 19 amino acids. From germline, CDR1 is SGHDT and CDR2 YYEEEE. After removal of 3 bases from V and 0 bases from J, the junction contained 13 bases not matched to a gene.

CDR3 residues: CGERDGGVKQETQYF. The CDR3 region has the DNA TGTGGCGAGCGAGACGGGGGGGTGAAACAAGAGACCCAGTACTTC. This chain links TRBV5-6 with TRBJ2-5, with 8 bases lining up with TRBD2. Germline CDR1 reads SGHDT; CDR2 reads YYEEEE. The CDR3 contains 15 residues.

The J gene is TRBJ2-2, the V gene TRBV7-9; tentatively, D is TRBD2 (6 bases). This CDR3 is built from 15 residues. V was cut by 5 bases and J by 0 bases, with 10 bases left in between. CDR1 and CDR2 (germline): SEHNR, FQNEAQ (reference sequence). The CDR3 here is CASSRDSSNTGELFF. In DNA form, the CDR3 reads TGTGCCAGCAGCCGGGACTCTTCGAACACCGGGGAGCTGTTTTTT.